This is a list of T cell receptor beta chains from one sample in a study of T-cell reconstitution after alpha-beta-depleted transplantation in children. TCRdb passed the PCR reads through MiXCR, listing each CDR3 protein once. The sample lists more than 450,000 distinct CDR3 sequences, about a sixth seen once, with around 3.3% in the top ten. This material consisted of PBMCs from the stem cell graft donor, taken from the stem cell graft. The receptors derive from a human donor who donated a stem cell graft to a child with acute lymphoblastic leukemia. Both conserved end residues are part of each CDR3. The order of the fields is CDR3 DNA, CDR3 protein, J gene, CDR3 length, V gene, clone size, D gene. The D gene is left open where the match is weak. Size is omitted from some rows. Given values are once, few, many or a class for expanded clones.

cdr3_nt: TGCAGTGCTAGAGGCCCAGTTTCCTACAATGAGCAGTTCTTC; cdr3_aa: CSARGPVSYNEQFF; j_call: TRBJ2-1; cdr3_length: 14; v_call: TRBV20-1; clone_size: few; d_call: .
cdr3_nt: TGCAGTGCTAGAGAGGGCAGCGGGAGGGCCAATGAGCAGTTCTTC; cdr3_aa: CSAREGSGRANEQFF; j_call: TRBJ2-1; cdr3_length: 15; v_call: TRBV20-1; clone_size: .; d_call: TRBD2
cdr3_nt: TGTGCCATCAGTCCCGGACTAACCTCCTACAATGAGCAGTTCTTC; cdr3_aa: CAISPGLTSYNEQFF; j_call: TRBJ2-1; cdr3_length: 15; v_call: TRBV10-3; clone_size: .; d_call: .
cdr3_nt: TGCGCCAGCAGCCAAGGTTTAGCGGTCGGCTACAATGAGCAGTTCTTC; cdr3_aa: CASSQGLAVGYNEQFF; j_call: TRBJ2-1; cdr3_length: 16; v_call: TRBV4-1; clone_size: .; d_call: .
cdr3_nt: TGCAGCGTGTTTATACAGGAGAACTACGAGCAGTACTTC; cdr3_aa: CSVFIQENYEQYF; j_call: TRBJ2-7; cdr3_length: 13; v_call: TRBV29-1; clone_size: .; d_call: .
cdr3_nt: TGTGCCAGCAGCCCCGCTTTTGGAGAGTCGGGACTCACTGAAAGGGGGGACACCGGGGAGCTGTTTTTT; cdr3_aa: CASSPAFGESGLTERGDTGELFF; j_call: TRBJ2-2; cdr3_length: 23; v_call: TRBV4-2; clone_size: .; d_call: .
cdr3_nt: TGTGCCTGCTTCTCCAGCTATGTCCCCAATGAGCAGTTCTTC; cdr3_aa: CACFSSYVPNEQFF; j_call: TRBJ2-1; cdr3_length: 14; v_call: TRBV30; clone_size: .; d_call: .
cdr3_nt: TGCAGCGTTGTGGCAGGGGTAGATGAGCAGTTCTTC; cdr3_aa: CSVVAGVDEQFF; j_call: TRBJ2-1; cdr3_length: 12; v_call: TRBV29-1; clone_size: .; d_call: .
cdr3_nt: TGTGCCAGCAGCTTAGGACGGCCCTATGGCTACACCTTC; cdr3_aa: CASSLGRPYGYTF; j_call: TRBJ1-2; cdr3_length: 13; v_call: TRBV7-9; clone_size: few; d_call: .
cdr3_nt: TGCGCCAGCAGCGAAGGGATCGACTACGAGCAGTACTTC; cdr3_aa: CASSEGIDYEQYF; j_call: TRBJ2-7; cdr3_length: 13; v_call: TRBV5-1; clone_size: .; d_call: .
cdr3_nt: TGTGCCAGCAGCCAAGATAGAAGCGGGAGAATCTACAATGAGCAGTTCTTC; cdr3_aa: CASSQDRSGRIYNEQFF; j_call: TRBJ2-1; cdr3_length: 17; v_call: TRBV3-1; clone_size: .; d_call: TRBD2
cdr3_nt: TGTGCCAGCAGCTCCCCTTATTTTATTAGCACAGATACGCAGTATTTT; cdr3_aa: CASSSPYFISTDTQYF; j_call: TRBJ2-3; cdr3_length: 16; v_call: TRBV7-2; clone_size: .; d_call: .
cdr3_nt: TGTGCCAGCAGCTTAGCCTCTAGCGGGAGGGTCAATGAGCAGTTCTTC; cdr3_aa: CASSLASSGRVNEQFF; j_call: TRBJ2-1; cdr3_length: 16; v_call: TRBV13; clone_size: few; d_call: TRBD2
cdr3_nt: TGTGCCAGCAGCTTAGTCCCCAGTGGCTACACCTTC; cdr3_aa: CASSLVPSGYTF; j_call: TRBJ1-2; cdr3_length: 12; v_call: TRBV7-9; clone_size: few; d_call: .
cdr3_nt: TGCAGTGCTGGGTCTTCCGGGACAGGGGGCTTCGGTAGGGAAAAACTGTTTTTT; cdr3_aa: CSAGSSGTGGFGREKLFF; j_call: TRBJ1-4; cdr3_length: 18; v_call: TRBV20-1; clone_size: .; d_call: TRBD1
cdr3_nt: TGTGCCAGCAGCTCAGACGGCTGGCCTCGCTTCCTAAGGCACAGGAACACCGGGGAGCTGTTTTTT; cdr3_aa: CASSSDGWPRFLRHRNTGELFF; j_call: TRBJ2-2; cdr3_length: 22; v_call: TRBV7-1; clone_size: few; d_call: .
cdr3_nt: TGCGCCAGCAGCGTCGAACAGGGCCCCTCGAATCCGTTCTTC; cdr3_aa: CASSVEQGPSNPFF; j_call: TRBJ2-1; cdr3_length: 14; v_call: TRBV5-1; clone_size: few; d_call: .
cdr3_nt: TGTGCCAGCAGCCCCGGGACAGGGGGCGTTGGTGGAAACACCATATATTTT; cdr3_aa: CASSPGTGGVGGNTIYF; j_call: TRBJ1-3; cdr3_length: 17; v_call: TRBV6-1; clone_size: few; d_call: TRBD1
cdr3_nt: TGCGCCAGCAGCTCCTTAGCGGGAGTATCAGATACGCAGTATTTT; cdr3_aa: CASSSLAGVSDTQYF; j_call: TRBJ2-3; cdr3_length: 15; v_call: TRBV5-1; clone_size: .; d_call: TRBD2
cdr3_nt: TGCAGTGCGTACTCCGGGACCGTCAATTCACCCCTCCACTTT; cdr3_aa: CSAYSGTVNSPLHF; j_call: TRBJ1-6; cdr3_length: 14; v_call: TRBV20-1; clone_size: .; d_call: .
cdr3_nt: TGCAGCGTTGCCGGACAACGCAATCAGCCCCAGCATTTT; cdr3_aa: CSVAGQRNQPQHF; j_call: TRBJ1-5; cdr3_length: 13; v_call: TRBV29-1; clone_size: .; d_call: .
cdr3_nt: TGCAGTGCTCCGGGACAGGGGGCCGCCGGTACGCAGTATTTT; cdr3_aa: CSAPGQGAAGTQYF; j_call: TRBJ2-3; cdr3_length: 14; v_call: TRBV20-1; clone_size: once; d_call: TRBD1
cdr3_nt: TGCAGCGCACGACTCCCGGGGCAGTTCTTC; cdr3_aa: CSARLPGQFF; j_call: TRBJ2-1; cdr3_length: 10; v_call: TRBV29-1; clone_size: many; d_call: .
cdr3_nt: TGTGCCAGCAGCTTAACGGGCAGAAACACAGATACGCAGTATTTT; cdr3_aa: CASSLTGRNTDTQYF; j_call: TRBJ2-3; cdr3_length: 15; v_call: TRBV5-5; clone_size: .; d_call: .